Sequencing of this TCR beta chain was carried out in a study of T cell responses to AZD1222 COVID-19 vaccine. As for the study in general: Samples with a second dose at about 4 or about 12 weeks were pooled together. Study results and limitations: Sampling captured repertoires only after the peak T cell response. Two doses of AZD1222 preceded a rise in Spike-specific TCR breadth and depth. Across the whole spike, CD4 TCRs peaked at regions 160-218 and 743-854.

TCRdb's table, derived via immunoSEQ multiplex PCR, lists solely in-frame clones and lacks some. The table includes tens of thousands of clones, over 65% detected once. V lost 1 base and J lost 3; bases outside the gene matches: 6. The CDR3 has 16 residues. From germline, CDR1 is SGHRS and CDR2 YFSETQ. Concerning this clone: Its antigen is unidentified.

The rearrangement joins TRBV5-1 to TRBJ1-2; TRBD1 matches 10 bases. The sequencing used peripheral blood, collected on day 0 of AZD1222 vaccination. The TCR originated in an adult in good health. CDR3 bases: TGCGCCAGCAGCTTGTCCCCTGGACAGGGGGACTATGGCTACACCTTC. Protein product: CASSLSPGQGDYGYTF.